Listed below are T cell receptor beta chains from one sample, sequenced in a study of blood T cell repertoires in COVID-19. Repertoires were generated with immunoSEQ multiplex PCR, while TCRdb's copy carries only in-frame clones and drops some. The sample has about 220,000 clones, 82% seen once. Sequencing was performed on PBMCs or T cells enriched from blood (not recorded which). These receptor sequences come from a woman aged 55 to 70 who had recovered from COVID-19. CDR3s include the opening cysteine and the closing phenylalanine or tryptophan.

TRBV6-5	TRBJ1-2	CASSSPRQGVYGYTF
TRBV18	TRBJ2-5	CASSPPRLAGDETQYF
TRBV19	TRBJ1-1	CASSITAGQGGEAFF
TRBV19	TRBJ2-3	CASSRDITDTQYF
TRBV5-6	TRBJ1-6	CASSVGTVNNSPLHF
TRBV6-5	TRBJ1-5	CASSFNSNQPQHF
TRBV30	TRBJ2-3	CAWSVSGIGTDTQYF
TRBV5-1	TRBJ1-2	CASSTGQPNYGYTF
TRBV5-5	TRBJ1-3	CASSPTTVLEGNTIYF
TRBV4-1	TRBJ2-1	CASREAGSSYNEQFF
TRBV5-1	TRBJ1-5	CASSLGTGAYSNQPQHF
TRBV6-6	TRBJ1-4	CASSRGQGGEKLFF
TRBV6-5	TRBJ2-1	CASSSGSSYNEQFF
TRBV9	TRBJ2-2	CASSVRLAGGPNTGELFF
TRBV29-1	TRBJ2-4	CSVERDMDIQYF
TRBV5-1	TRBJ1-2	CASSLERQGAGYGYTF
TRBV7-2	TRBJ1-1	CASSLIGGNTEAFF
TRBV6-5	TRBJ2-7	CASSYNGAYEQYF
TRBV4-1	TRBJ2-5	CASSQGTVQETQYF
TRBV9	TRBJ1-1	CASSVAWGQVEAFF
TRBV6-1	TRBJ2-1	CASSDVFSNEQFF